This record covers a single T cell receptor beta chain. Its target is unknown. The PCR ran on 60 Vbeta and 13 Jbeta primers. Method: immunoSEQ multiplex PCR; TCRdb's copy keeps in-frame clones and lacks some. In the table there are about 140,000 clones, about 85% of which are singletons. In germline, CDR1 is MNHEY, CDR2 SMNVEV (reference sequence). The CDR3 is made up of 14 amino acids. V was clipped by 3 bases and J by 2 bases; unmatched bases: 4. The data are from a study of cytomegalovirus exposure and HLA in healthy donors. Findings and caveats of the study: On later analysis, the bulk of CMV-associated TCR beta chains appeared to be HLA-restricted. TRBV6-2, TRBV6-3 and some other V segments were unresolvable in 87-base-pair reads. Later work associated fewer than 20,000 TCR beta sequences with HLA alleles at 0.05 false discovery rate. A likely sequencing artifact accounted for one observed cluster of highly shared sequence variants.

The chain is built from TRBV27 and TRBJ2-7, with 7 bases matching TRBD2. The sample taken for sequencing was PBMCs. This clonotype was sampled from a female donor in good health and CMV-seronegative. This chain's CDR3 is CASSFQRDTYEQYF. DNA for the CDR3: TGTGCCAGCAGTTTCCAGCGGGATACCTACGAGCAGTACTTC.